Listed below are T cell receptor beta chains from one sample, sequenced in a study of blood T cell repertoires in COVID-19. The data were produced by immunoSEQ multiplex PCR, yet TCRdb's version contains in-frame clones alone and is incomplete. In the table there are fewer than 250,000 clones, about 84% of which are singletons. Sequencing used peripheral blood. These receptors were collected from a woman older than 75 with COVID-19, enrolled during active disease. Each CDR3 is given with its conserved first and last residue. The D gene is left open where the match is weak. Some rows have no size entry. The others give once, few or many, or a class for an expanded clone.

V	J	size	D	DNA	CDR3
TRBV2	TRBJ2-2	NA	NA	TGTGCCAGCAGGAGGGTCGGTGACACCGGGGAGCTGTTTTTT	CASRRVGDTGELFF
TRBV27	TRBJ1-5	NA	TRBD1	TGTGCCAGCAGTTTACAGGGGGCAGGTGTGAGTCAGCCCCAGCATTTT	CASSLQGAGVSQPQHF
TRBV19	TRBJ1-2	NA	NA	TGTGCCAGTAGATCGGACAAGAACTATGGCTACACCTTC	CASRSDKNYGYTF
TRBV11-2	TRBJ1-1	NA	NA	TGTGCCAGCAGCTTAGCGGGGGTCCCGAACACTGAAGCTTTCTTT	CASSLAGVPNTEAFF
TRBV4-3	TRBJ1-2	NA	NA	TGCGCCAGCAGCCAAGATCCAGGGCAGGGATATGGCTACACCTTC	CASSQDPGQGYGYTF
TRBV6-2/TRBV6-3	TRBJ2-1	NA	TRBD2	TGTGCCAGCAGTTACTCCCTCCCAGGGACTAGGCAGTTCTTC	CASSYSLPGTRQFF
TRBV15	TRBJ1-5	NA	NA	TGTGCCACCAGCAGCACAGGGAAAAATCAGCCCCAGCATTTT	CATSSTGKNQPQHF
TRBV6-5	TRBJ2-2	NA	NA	TGTGCCAGCTGGACTCCGAACACCGGGGAGCTGTTTTTT	CASWTPNTGELFF
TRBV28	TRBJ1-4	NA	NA	TGTGCCAGCAGCCCCGGCAGGGGTTTAGGAGAAAAACTGTTTTTT	CASSPGRGLGEKLFF
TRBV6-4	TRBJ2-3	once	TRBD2	TGTGCCAGCAGACGGGACTGGGGGGGAGATACGCAGTATTTT	CASRRDWGGDTQYF
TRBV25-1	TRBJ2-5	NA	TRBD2	TGTGCCAGCAGAGGAAGCGGGGGGGCCTTAGGGGAGACCCAGTACTTC	CASRGSGGALGETQYF
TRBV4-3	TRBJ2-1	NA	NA	TGCGCCAGCAGCCAAAGTACGGGGACCTACAATGAGCAGTTCTTC	CASSQSTGTYNEQFF
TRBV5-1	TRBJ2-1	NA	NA	TGCGCCAGCAGCTTGGTGGCGGGAAGCTCCTACAATGAGCAGTTCTTC	CASSLVAGSSYNEQFF
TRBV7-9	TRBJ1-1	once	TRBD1	TGTGCCAGCAGCGGGCGGACAGGGGGCGGCACTGAAGCTTTCTTT	CASSGRTGGGTEAFF
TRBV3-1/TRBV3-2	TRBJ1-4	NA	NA	TGTGCCAGCAGCCAAGATCTGCGCAATAATGAAAAACTGTTTTTT	CASSQDLRNNEKLFF
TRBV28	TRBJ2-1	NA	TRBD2	TGTGCCAGCAGTTTAACCGGGACTAGGCATGAGCAGTTCTTC	CASSLTGTRHEQFF
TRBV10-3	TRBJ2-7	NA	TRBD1	TGTGCCATCAGTGAGGGGACAGTTCTTACCTACGAGCAGTACTTC	CAISEGTVLTYEQYF
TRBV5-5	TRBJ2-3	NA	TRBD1	TGTGCCAGCAGCTTGGGTCTTGGACAGGGTGGGGATACGCAGTATTTT	CASSLGLGQGGDTQYF
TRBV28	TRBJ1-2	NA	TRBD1	TGTGCCAGCAATACCGGGACAGGGGGCCATGGCTACACCTTC	CASNTGTGGHGYTF
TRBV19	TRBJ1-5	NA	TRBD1	TGTGCCAGTGATCCAGGGGGAGATAGCAATCAGCCCCAGCATTTT	CASDPGGDSNQPQHF
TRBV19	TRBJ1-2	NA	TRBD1	TGTGCCAGTAGTATCGCCAAGACAGGGCTCTATGGCTACACCTTC	CASSIAKTGLYGYTF
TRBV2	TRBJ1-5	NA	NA	TGTGCCAGCAGTCCGCAGGGGCTCGTTGATCAGCCCCAGCATTTT	CASSPQGLVDQPQHF
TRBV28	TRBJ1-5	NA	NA	TGTGCCAGCCACCGGGGTGGTCAGCCCCAGCATTTT	CASHRGGQPQHF
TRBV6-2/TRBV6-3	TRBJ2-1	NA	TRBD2	TGTGCCAGCAGTCGGGGTCGATTAGCGGGGGTAAACAATGAGCAGTTCTTC	CASSRGRLAGVNNEQFF
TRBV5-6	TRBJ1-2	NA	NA	TGTGCCAGCAGCCTGACCCCTGTGGAGGGCTACACCTTC	CASSLTPVEGYTF
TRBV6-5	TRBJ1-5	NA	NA	TGTGCCAGCAGGCCCGAAGGTGGAGCTTATCAGCCCCAGCATTTT	CASRPEGGAYQPQHF
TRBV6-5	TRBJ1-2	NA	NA	TGTGCCAGCAGCTTACCCGGAGGAGATGGCTACACCTTC	CASSLPGGDGYTF
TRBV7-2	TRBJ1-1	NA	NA	TGTGCCAGCAATGCTCAGGGGAACACTGAAGCTTTCTTT	CASNAQGNTEAFF
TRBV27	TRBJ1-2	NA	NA	TGTGCCACCAGGAGGGAGGTAGGGGACTACACCTTC	CATRREVGDYTF
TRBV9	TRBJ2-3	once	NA	TGTGCCAGCAGCGTAGTCCAGGGCATGGGAGATACGCAGTATTTT	CASSVVQGMGDTQYF
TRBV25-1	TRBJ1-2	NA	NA	TGTGCCAGCAGTGAATCCGGGACAAAGAAGAGTTACTACACCTTC	CASSESGTKKSYYTF
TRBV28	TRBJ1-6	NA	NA	TGTGCCAGCGTGGTCAGGGCAGGTTCACCCCTCCACTTT	CASVVRAGSPLHF
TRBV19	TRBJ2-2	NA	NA	TGTGCCACCAAAAAACCGACAGACACGTTATCTGGGGAGCTGTTTTTT	CATKKPTDTLSGELFF
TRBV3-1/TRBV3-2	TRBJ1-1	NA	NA	TGTGCCAGCAGCCAAAATTCCCGGGGGAGGGCTGAAGCTTTCTTT	CASSQNSRGRAEAFF
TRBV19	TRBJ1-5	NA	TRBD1	TGTGCCAGTAGCGGACAGGGTGGAGGCAATCAGCCCCAGCATTTT	CASSGQGGGNQPQHF
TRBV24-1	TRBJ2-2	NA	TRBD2	TGTGCCACCAGTGACGCCTCTCGAGGGGAGGGTTTTACCGGGGAGCTGTTTTTT	CATSDASRGEGFTGELFF
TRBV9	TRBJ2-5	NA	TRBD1	TGTGCCAGCAGCACAGGGGACCAAGAGACCCAGTACTTC	CASSTGDQETQYF
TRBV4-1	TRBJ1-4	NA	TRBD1	TGCGCCAGCGCCGGGACAGGGGGGCCTAATGAAAAACTGTTTTTT	CASAGTGGPNEKLFF
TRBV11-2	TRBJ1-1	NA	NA	TGTGCCAGCAGCCCGCGACAGAGATGGGAAGCTTTCTTT	CASSPRQRWEAFF
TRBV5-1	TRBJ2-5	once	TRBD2	TGCGCCAGCAGCTTGGAATCCGGGACTAAATCAGAGACCCAGTACTTC	CASSLESGTKSETQYF
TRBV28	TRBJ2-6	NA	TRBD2	TGTGCCAGCAGTCAGGGATCCGGGGGGTTCAACGTCCTGACTTTC	CASSQGSGGFNVLTF
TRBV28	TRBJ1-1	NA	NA	TGTGCCAGCAGTTTAACAGGAACTATGAACACTGAAGCTTTCTTT	CASSLTGTMNTEAFF
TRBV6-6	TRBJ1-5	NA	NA	TGTGCCAGCAGTTACCGCGAACAGGGTCGCAATCAGCCCCAGCATTTT	CASSYREQGRNQPQHF
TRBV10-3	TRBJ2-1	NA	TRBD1	TGTGCCATCAGTGAGCTAGGACAGGGGGTTAATGAGCAGTTCTTC	CAISELGQGVNEQFF
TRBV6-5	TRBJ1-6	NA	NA	TGTGCCACCAAACGAGAGGGCTCCTATAATTCACCCCTCCACTTT	CATKREGSYNSPLHF
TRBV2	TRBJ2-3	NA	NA	TGTGCCAGCAGTGATTTTGGACATAGCACAGATACGCAGTATTTT	CASSDFGHSTDTQYF
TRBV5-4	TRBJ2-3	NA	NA	TGTGCCAGCACGCCCGGTGGGGCGGTGATCAGAAACACAGATACGCAGTATTTT	CASTPGGAVIRNTDTQYF
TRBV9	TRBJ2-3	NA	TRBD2	TGTGCCAGCAGCCCTTACAGCGGGGGCGGGGATACGCAGTATTTT	CASSPYSGGGDTQYF
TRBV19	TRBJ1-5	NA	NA	TGTGCCAGTAGGGTGACAGCTTTTAGCAATCAGCCCCAGCATTTT	CASRVTAFSNQPQHF
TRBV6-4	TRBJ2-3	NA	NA	TGTGCCAGCAGTGGCGAGCGCACGGATACGCAGTATTTT	CASSGERTDTQYF
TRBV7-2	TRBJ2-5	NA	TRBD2	TGTGCCAGCAGCCCGGTAGAAGCGGGGGAGGAGACCCAGTACTTC	CASSPVEAGEETQYF
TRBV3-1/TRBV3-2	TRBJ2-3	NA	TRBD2	TGTGCCAGCAGCCAGGCTAGCGGGGGGGCCGGAGGAACAGATACGCAGTATTTT	CASSQASGGAGGTDTQYF
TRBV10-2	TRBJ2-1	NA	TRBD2	TGCGCCAGCAGTGCTAGCGGGGGACCCTACAATGAGCAGTTCTTC	CASSASGGPYNEQFF
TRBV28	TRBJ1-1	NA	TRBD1	TGTGCCAGCAGTTTATCAACCACAGGGGGCTTTGCTTTCTTT	CASSLSTTGGFAFF
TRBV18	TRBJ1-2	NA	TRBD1	TGTGCCAGCTCACCACCAATGCAGGGACAGGGCTACACCTTC	CASSPPMQGQGYTF
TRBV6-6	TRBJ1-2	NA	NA	TGTGCCAGCAGTCCCCCGGGGGCGGCGGGAGGTGGCTACACCTTC	CASSPPGAAGGGYTF